This entry lists 29 T cell receptor beta chains sequenced from one sample in a study of blood T cells in healthy people across ages. Through a sample-barcoded 5' primer and a J-beta primer mix, a second PCR was run for roughly 6 to 11 cycles. TCRdb analysed the 5' RACE reads with MiXCR anew, one entry per CDR3 protein. The profile shows about 1.4 million distinct CDR3 sequences, roughly 64% of them singletons. The sequencing input was blood. The receptors shown here come from a man between 18 and 29 years old in good health.

The CDR3 region is CASSQVVAGELFF. The CDR3 DNA sequence: TGCGCCAGCAGCCAAGTCGTCGCCGGGGAGCTGTTTTTT. The chain couples TRBV4-1 to TRBJ2-2; D remains unclear. V was pared by 1 base and J by 6 bases, with 6 bases between. Germline V gene sequence: CDR1 MGHRA, CDR2 YSYEKL. The CDR3 runs to 13 residues.

The rearrangement joins TRBV7-2 to TRBJ1-2; a weak D match, TRBD1 (6 bases). In germline, CDR1 is SGHTA, CDR2 FQGNSA. The CDR3 has 16 residues. The ends were cut back, 6 bases at V and 1 base at J, with 18 bases in the middle. Here the CDR3 reads CASSERGGHINYGYTF. Here the CDR3 DNA reads TGTGCCAGCAGTGAAAGGGGGGGACACATTAACTATGGCTACACCTTC.

The V call is TRBV27, the J call TRBJ1-6, with 9 bases matching TRBD1. There are 22 residues in the CDR3. Trimming took 0 bases from V and 4 from J; bases not matched to a gene: 19. Per germline, CDR1 MNHEY and CDR2 SMNVEV (reference sequence). The CDR3 reads CASSLSDRGTKPLGVYNSPLHF. CDR3 nucleotide sequence: TGTGCCAGCAGTTTATCGGACAGGGGCACAAAGCCCCTGGGGGTTTATAATTCACCCCTCCACTTT.

This clonotype has just a few counts. This chain uses TRBV7-9 with TRBJ2-7, with 7 bases that match TRBD1. CDR1 and CDR2 (germline): SEHNR, FQNEAQ (reference sequence). J lost 4 bases, V lost 5 bases, and 8 bases had no gene match. The CDR3 runs 14 residues. The CDR3 loop reads CASSPGTAKYEQYF. DNA of the CDR3: TGTGCCAGCAGCCCTGGGACAGCCAAATACGAGCAGTACTTC.

The rearrangement links TRBV7-9 to TRBJ2-2; 10 bases fit TRBD1. This CDR3 is built from 17 residues. Germline CDR1 SEHNR, CDR2 FQNEAQ (reference sequence). With 5 bases clipped from V and 6 bases from J, the junction kept 12 bases outside the gene matches. CDR3 coding DNA: TGTGCCAGCAGCCCGCGACAGGGGGCAATGGGATCCGGGGAGCTGTTTTTT. Its translation is CASSPRQGAMGSGELFF.

The V call is TRBV4-1, the J call TRBJ1-2; unclear D gene. Germline CDR1 reads MGHRA; CDR2 reads YSYEKL. The CDR3 extends over 16 amino acids. Trimming cost V 0 bases and J 2 bases, with 13 bases left between them. CDR3 coding DNA: TGCGCCAGCAGCCAAGATCATCGACGCGGAAACTATGGCTACACCTTC. This encodes CASSQDHRRGNYGYTF.

This clonotype was counted a single time. The chain employs TRBV9 and TRBJ2-4, with 14 bases lining up with TRBD2. The DNA end is more similar to TRBJ2-7, so the J call may be wrong. Germline values: CDR1 SGDLS, CDR2 YYNGEE. CDR3 length: 16 residues. DNA of the CDR3: TGTGCCAGCAGCGCAACCGGGACTAGCGGGAGTAACGAGCAGTACTTC. It encodes CASSATGTSGSNEQYF.

The chain employs TRBV4-1 and TRBJ2-5, with a tentative D call TRBD2 (7 bases). CDR1 and CDR2 (germline): MGHRA, YSYEKL. Trimming removed 6 bases at V and 5 bases at J, with 13 bases between. The CDR3 has 13 residues. In nucleotides, the CDR3 is TGCGCCAGCAGGTCAGGGGAGGGCGAGACCCAGTACTTC. It encodes CASRSGEGETQYF.

V usage is TRBV5-1 and J usage is TRBJ2-1, with D hard to call. Per the germline V gene, CDR1 is SGHRS and CDR2 is YFSETQ. The ends were cut back, 5 bases at V and 9 bases at J, with 9 bases in the middle. The CDR3 covers 11 residues. The CDR3 DNA reads TGCGCCAGCAGAGACCTACGTGAGCAGTTCTTC. It encodes CASRDLREQFF. Filled out from reference TRBV5-1 and TRBJ2-1, the complete variable domain reads KAGVTQTPRYLIKTRGQQVTLSCSPISGHRSVSWYQQTPGQGLQFLFEYFSETQRNKGNFPGRFSGRQFSNSRSEMNVSTLELGDSALYLCASRDLREQFFGPGTRLTVL.

The gene calls are TRBV20-1 and TRBJ2-2, with D maybe TRBD1 (5 bases). Germline V lookup: CDR1 DFQATT, CDR2 SNEGSKA (reference sequence). The CDR3 length is 16 residues. Trimming took 2 bases from V and 2 from J, leaving 15 bases between them. The CDR3 bases are TGCAGTGCTAGAACAACAGGAGCCCTTAACACCGGGGAGCTGTTTTTT. It yields the protein CSARTTGALNTGELFF.

The chain couples TRBV2 to TRBJ2-5; D gene uncertain. Germline V gene lookup returns CDR1 SNHLY and CDR2 FYNNEI. Trimming left V 4 bases short and J 2 bases short, with 11 bases between. This CDR3 is built from 14 residues. The CDR3 DNA reads TGTGCCAGCAGTGTTTTTAAGAGTCAAGAGACCCAGTACTTC. This sequence encodes CASSVFKSQETQYF. The full variable domain, its missing parts supplied by reference TRBV2 and TRBJ2-5, is EPEVTQTPSHQVTQMGQEVILRCVPISNHLYFYWYRQILGQKVEFLVSFYNNEISEKSEIFDDQFSVERPDGSNFTLKIRSTKLEDSAMYFCASSVFKSQETQYFGPGTRLLVL.

The chain employs TRBV20-1 and TRBJ2-7; 8 nucleotides match TRBD1. This CDR3 is 14 amino acids long. V lost 3 bases and J lost 2; bases outside the gene matches: 6. Looked up from germline, CDR1 is DFQATT and CDR2 is SNEGSKA (reference sequence). The CDR3 sequence is CSARSTGGTYEQYF. CDR3 nucleotide sequence: TGCAGTGCTAGGTCAACAGGGGGGACCTACGAGCAGTACTTC.

This rearrangement joins TRBV27 to TRBJ1-1; D not certain. This CDR3 is 15 amino acids long. Germline-derived CDR1 and CDR2 are MNHEY and SMNVEV (reference sequence). The V end was cut by 2 bases, the J end by 0 bases, with 10 bases between. The CDR3 DNA sequence: TGTGCCAGCAGTTTAAGGGCAGACATGAACACTGAAGCTTTCTTT. It codes for CASSLRADMNTEAFF.

In its sample, this clonotype was seen a few times. The V gene is TRBV9, the J gene TRBJ2-7; 7 bases agree with TRBD1. Trimming cost V 0 bases and J 2 bases; bases outside gene matches: 8. Germline CDR1 and CDR2: SGDLS and YYNGEE. The CDR3 is 16 residues long. The CDR3 coding sequence is TGTGCCAGCAGCGTAGGGGACAGTACCTTCCCCTACGAGCAGTACTTC. It specifies CASSVGDSTFPYEQYF.

The chain joins TRBV7-9 to TRBJ2-3; maybe TRBD2 (6 bases). Germline V gives CDR1 SEHNR, CDR2 FQNEAQ (reference sequence). Trimming took 2 bases from V and 2 from J, leaving 14 bases between them. The CDR3 has 16 amino acids. CDR3 sequence reads: CASSLLARISTDTQYF. CDR3 nucleotide sequence: TGTGCCAGCAGCTTACTAGCGCGGATATCCACAGATACGCAGTATTTT.

The chain couples TRBV5-1 to TRBJ1-1, with a tentative D call TRBD1 (5 bases). Per the germline V gene, CDR1 is SGHRS and CDR2 is YFSETQ. Trimming took off 2 bases at V and 1 base at J, with 12 bases between the two ends. The CDR3 sequence is 15 residues long. The CDR3 loop reads CASSFYGAGNTEAFF. In nucleotides, the CDR3 is TGCGCCAGCAGCTTTTATGGGGCCGGGAACACTGAAGCTTTCTTT.

V gene TRBV5-1 combines with J gene TRBJ2-3; 7 nucleotides line up with TRBD1. The ends lost 5 bases at V and 2 bases at J; junction bases unmatched: 8. Germline assignment: CDR1 SGHRS and CDR2 YFSETQ. CDR3 length: 15 amino acids. CDR3 sequence: CASRSSGTVTDTQYF. CDR3 bases: TGCGCCAGCAGATCTTCCGGGACAGTCACAGATACGCAGTATTTT.

The rearrangement uses TRBV20-1 and TRBJ1-5; 8 bases are a match to TRBD1. CDR1 is DFQATT and CDR2 is SNEGSKA in the germline V gene (reference sequence). With V trimmed by 2 bases and J by 4 bases, 4 bases remained unmatched. CDR3 length equals 14 residues. Here the CDR3 DNA reads TGCAGTGCTAGATATAGACAGGGGAATCAGCCCCAGCATTTT. Translation gives CSARYRQGNQPQHF.

V usage is TRBV4-2 and J usage is TRBJ1-5, with TRBD1 matching over 11 bases. Germline CDR1 LGHNA, CDR2 YNFKEQ. The CDR3 consists of 17 residues. V trimming: 4 bases; J trimming: 4 bases; junction bases outside the gene matches: 9. CDR3 amino acids: CASSLTGTGGSNQPQHF. CDR3 coding DNA: TGTGCCAGCAGCCTGACAGGGACAGGGGGTTCGAATCAGCCCCAGCATTTT.

The genes are TRBV5-5 and TRBJ1-2; no clear D gene. The germline V and J ends were trimmed by 4 bases and 3 bases, with 13 bases remaining between them. The CDR3 totals 14 residues. Germline CDR1 reads SGHKS; CDR2 reads YYEKEE (reference sequence). CDR3 in DNA: TGTGCCAGCAGCCCGACCTCCGGAGACTATGGCTACACCTTC. This sequence encodes CASSPTSGDYGYTF. The full variable domain, with the rest looked up from reference TRBV5-5 and TRBJ1-2, is DAGVTQSPTHLIKTRGQQVTLRCSPISGHKSVSWYQQVLGQGPQFIFQYYEKEERGRGNFPDRFSARQFPNYSSELNVNALLLGDSALYLCASSPTSGDYGYTFGSGTRLTVV.

The chain recombines TRBV7-9 with TRBJ2-1, with 9 bases fitting TRBD1. The J segment lost 7 bases and the V segment lost 11 bases, leaving 12 bases of the junction unmatched. The germline V gene has CDR1 SEHNR and CDR2 FQNEAQ (reference sequence). The CDR3 consists of 14 residues. CDR3 coding DNA: TGTGCCTCTAGGTCGGACAGGGGCAGAAATGAGCAGTTCTTC. Residues: CASRSDRGRNEQFF.

The rearrangement links TRBV20-1 to TRBJ2-1; D could derive from TRBD1 or TRBD2 (5 bases each). The V and J ends lost 5 bases and 7 bases respectively, with 18 bases between them. This CDR3 spans 14 amino acids. Germline CDR1 reads DFQATT; CDR2 reads SNEGSKA (reference sequence). DNA of the CDR3: TGCAGTGCTGCCCGTGGGGGTCGGAGAAATGAGCAGTTCTTC. It is translated as CSAARGGRRNEQFF.

The chain joins TRBV18 to TRBJ2-7; D ambiguous. Judging by the DNA end, TRBJ2-5 fits better; the J call may be wrong. The length of the CDR3 is 16 residues. CDR1 is KGHSH and CDR2 is LQKENI in the germline V gene. CDR3 coding DNA: TGTGCCAGCTCACCACCGAACGTTGGACCGGGAGAGACCCAGTACTTC. This encodes CASSPPNVGPGETQYF.

The chain joins TRBV27 to TRBJ2-3; D is unresolved. The CDR3 totals 14 residues. V was cut by 6 bases and J by 0 bases, with 10 bases left in between. From germline, CDR1 is MNHEY and CDR2 SMNVEV (reference sequence). CDR3 DNA sequence: TGTGCCAGCAGCCCCCTCTTTAGCACAGATACGCAGTATTTT. Encoded protein: CASSPLFSTDTQYF.

The V call is TRBV6-1, the J call TRBJ2-3; D gene uncertain. Germline V CDR1 and CDR2: MNHNS, SASEGT. Trimming took off 4 bases at V and 2 bases at J, with 10 bases between the two ends. This CDR3 has 14 residues. As DNA, the CDR3 is TGTGCCAGCAGTGGGATTAAGACCACAGATACGCAGTATTTT. Translation: CASSGIKTTDTQYF.

The V call is TRBV3-1, the J call TRBJ1-6; 7 nucleotides line up with TRBD1. Germline CDR1 LGHDT, CDR2 YNNKEL (reference sequence). CDR3 length: 15 amino acids. Unmatched junction bases numbered 9, after V lost 6 bases and J lost 7 bases. CDR3 region: CASRGWGQLNSPLHF. As DNA, the CDR3 is TGTGCCAGCAGGGGATGGGGACAGTTAAATTCACCCCTCCACTTT.

The chain links TRBV21-1 to TRBJ2-7; whether TRBD2, the table's D call, matches the DNA was not checked. TRBV21-1 is tagged as a pseudogene. CDR3 length: 14 amino acids. This CDR3 reads CASSRAGLIYEQYF. The CDR3 nucleotides read TGTGCCAGCAGCAGAGCGGGACTTATTTACGAGCAGTACTTT.

In this sample, this clonotype turned up many times. The chain is built from TRBV20-1 and TRBJ1-1, with a weak D call TRBD1 (6 bases). The germline gives CDR1 DFQATT, CDR2 SNEGSKA (reference sequence). V lost 3 bases and J 1 base, leaving 6 bases between the germline ends. The CDR3 spans 12 residues. The CDR3 DNA sequence: TGCAGTGCTAGGACAGGGAACACTGAAGCTTTCTTT. Translated: CSARTGNTEAFF.

The V gene is TRBV12-3 or TRBV12-4, the J gene TRBJ2-3, with 7 bases that match TRBD1. With V trimmed by 10 bases and J by 9 bases, 10 bases remained unmatched. The CDR3 extends over 12 amino acids. This CDR3 reads CATDHRGGTQYF. The DNA of the CDR3 is TGTGCCACAGACCACAGGGGTGGCACGCAGTATTTT.